This entry is about one T cell receptor (beta chain). Its target is not known. The record originates from a study of T-cell memory formation after mild COVID-19. General study points: Later expanders leaned CD4+, whereas day 15 to 85 contracting clones were balanced CD4/CD8. The study found contracting CD4+ clones mainly in CM and EM and contracting CD8+ clones in EMRA.

TCRdb analysed the 5' RACE reads with MiXCR anew, one entry per CDR3 protein. Altogether just under 350,000 distinct CDR3 sequences are present, around 13% being singletons, with the ten largest covering 20% to 25%. The V gene end was trimmed by 0 bases and the J gene end by 4 bases; junction bases not matched to a gene: 5. Germline V CDR1 and CDR2: MNHEY, SMNVEV (reference sequence). CDR3 length equals 15 residues. Source material: PBMCs or a T cell subset sorted from them (not recorded which). This chain connects TRBV27 to TRBJ1-2; 7 bases are a match to TRBD1. The receptor comes from a young man who had mild COVID-19 (a few samples of this study predate the infection). Cell type and time point are not known. The CDR3 here is CASSLSTGPAYGYTF. CDR3 DNA sequence: TGTGCCAGCAGTTTATCGACAGGGCCGGCCTATGGCTACACCTTC.